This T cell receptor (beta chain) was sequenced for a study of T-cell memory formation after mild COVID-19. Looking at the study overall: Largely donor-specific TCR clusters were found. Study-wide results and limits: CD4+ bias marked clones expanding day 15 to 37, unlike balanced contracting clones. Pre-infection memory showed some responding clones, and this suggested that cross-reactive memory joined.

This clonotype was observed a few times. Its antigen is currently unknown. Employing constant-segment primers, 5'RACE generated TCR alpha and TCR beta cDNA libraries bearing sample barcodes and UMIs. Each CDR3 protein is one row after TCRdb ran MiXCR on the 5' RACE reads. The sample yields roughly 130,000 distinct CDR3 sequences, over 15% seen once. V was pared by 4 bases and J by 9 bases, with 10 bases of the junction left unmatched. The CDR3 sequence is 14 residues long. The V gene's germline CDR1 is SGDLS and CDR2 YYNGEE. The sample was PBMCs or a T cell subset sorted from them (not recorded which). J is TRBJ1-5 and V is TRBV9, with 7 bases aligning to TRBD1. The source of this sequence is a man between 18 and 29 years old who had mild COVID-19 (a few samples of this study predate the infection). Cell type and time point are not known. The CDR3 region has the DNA TGTGCCAGCAGCCCCAGGGGGGGCGAAGGGCCCCAGCATTTT. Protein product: CASSPRGGEGPQHF. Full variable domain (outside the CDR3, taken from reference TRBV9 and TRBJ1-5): DSGVTQTPKHLITATGQRVTLRCSPRSGDLSVYWYQQSLDQGLQFLIQYYNGEERAKGNILERFSAQQFPDLHSELNLSSLELGDSALYFCASSPRGGEGPQHFGDGTRLSIL.